Shown below are 7 T cell receptor beta chains from a single sample sequenced in a study of PD-L1 blockade in urothelial cancer. Libraries were prepared by immunoSEQ multiplex PCR; TCRdb keeps only in-frame clonotypes and omits some of them. The sample gives under 25,000 clones, more than 70% of which show up once; 1.5% to 2% is in the top ten. Time point meaning: peripheral blood 6 weeks after treatment start. The sample in question was PBMCs, obtained around atezolizumab (anti-PD-L1) treatment. The receptors stem from a man aged 65 to 85 with urothelial cancer.

This chain uses TRBV9 with TRBJ1-2; 7 nucleotides line up with TRBD1. The length of the CDR3 is 16 residues. Trimming took 0 bases from V and 8 from J; bases not matched to a gene: 13. Germline V gene data show CDR1 as SGDLS and CDR2 as YYNGEE. The CDR3 bases are TGTGCCAGCAGCGTAGGAGGGGGGACAGCCCTTCGGGGCTACACCTTC. Protein product: CASSVGGGTALRGYTF.

V gene TRBV21-1 combines with J gene TRBJ1-2; whether TRBD1, the table's D call, matches the DNA was not checked. TRBV21-1 is annotated as a pseudogene. CDR3 size: 16 residues. Here the CDR3 reads CASSKVGGRGHQGYTF. The CDR3 coding sequence is TGTGCCAGCAGCAAAGTGGGGGGCAGGGGGCATCAGGGCTACACCTTC.

The chain links TRBV5-1 to TRBJ2-1; D gene unclear. The V end lost 0 bases, the J end lost 2 bases, and 9 bases lay between the germline ends. Germline loops: CDR1 SGHRS, CDR2 YFSETQ. The CDR3 length is 15 residues. The CDR3 reads CASSLGVPAYNEQFF. Here the CDR3 DNA reads TGCGCCAGCAGCTTGGGCGTCCCCGCCTACAATGAGCAGTTCTTC.

This chain uses TRBV7-9 with TRBJ2-7; 10 bases are shared with TRBD2. V lost 10 bases to trimming and J lost 3 bases; unmatched junction nucleotides: 6. The CDR3 spans 13 residues. Per germline, CDR1 SEHNR and CDR2 FQNEAQ (reference sequence). The DNA of the CDR3 is TGTGCCACCCGGGGGACTAGCGACTACGAGCAGTACTTC. Translated, it gives CATRGTSDYEQYF.

This rearrangement joins TRBV19 to TRBJ1-2, with D tentatively TRBD1 (5 bases). From germline, CDR1 is LNHDA and CDR2 SQIVND (reference sequence). CDR3 length: 12 residues. Trimming left V 7 bases short and J 3 bases short, with 9 bases between. The CDR3 DNA reads as TGTGCCAGTAAGTCCAGGGACTATGGCTACACCTTC. This gives the protein CASKSRDYGYTF.

The genes are TRBV19 and TRBJ1-2, with 7 bases fitting TRBD1. The CDR3 totals 13 residues. J lost 3 bases, V lost 10 bases, and 8 bases had no gene match. From germline, CDR1 is LNHDA and CDR2 SQIVND (reference sequence). CDR3 loop: CATQGVRDYGYTF. The CDR3 DNA reads as TGTGCCACCCAGGGGGTAAGGGACTATGGCTACACCTTC.

The chain recombines TRBV29-1 with TRBJ1-3; no reliable D call. There are 13 residues in the CDR3. CDR1 SQVTM and CDR2 ANQGSEA come from the germline V gene. With 7 bases removed from V and 0 bases from J, the gap between germline ends came to 10 bases. CDR3 in DNA: TGCAGCGCCGACTCGAGCTCTGGAAACACCATATATTTT. This gives the protein CSADSSSGNTIYF. Variable domain in full (rest from reference TRBV29-1 and TRBJ1-3): SAVISQKPSRDICQRGTSLTIQCQVDSQVTMMFWYRQQPGQSLTLIATANQGSEATYESGFVIDKFPISRPNLTFSTLTVSNMSPEDSSIYLCSADSSSGNTIYFGEGSWLTVV.